This T cell receptor beta chain was observed in a study of shared clonotypes between healthy human individuals. Overall study results and limits: A limitation of the genetic and exposure-history diversity represented arose from few donors.

The V end lost 4 bases, the J end lost 3 bases, and 9 bases lay between the germline ends. The CDR3 contains 13 residues. CDR1 and CDR2 (germline): SGHVS, FNYEAQ. Data came from immunoSEQ multiplex PCR; TCRdb stores just in-frame clones and leaves some out. The sample holds about 710,000 clones, 73% seen once. Only one count was recorded for this clone. What it binds is not known. The material sequenced was memory CD4+ T cells sorted from blood. Subset here: CD45RA-negative fraction. The clonotype was recovered from a woman between 25 and 40 years old in good health. The V and J genes are TRBV7-6 and TRBJ2-5; D gene uncertain. The CDR3 region is CASSSYREETQYF. CDR3 nucleotides: TGTGCCAGCAGCTCCTACAGAGAAGAGACCCAGTACTTC.